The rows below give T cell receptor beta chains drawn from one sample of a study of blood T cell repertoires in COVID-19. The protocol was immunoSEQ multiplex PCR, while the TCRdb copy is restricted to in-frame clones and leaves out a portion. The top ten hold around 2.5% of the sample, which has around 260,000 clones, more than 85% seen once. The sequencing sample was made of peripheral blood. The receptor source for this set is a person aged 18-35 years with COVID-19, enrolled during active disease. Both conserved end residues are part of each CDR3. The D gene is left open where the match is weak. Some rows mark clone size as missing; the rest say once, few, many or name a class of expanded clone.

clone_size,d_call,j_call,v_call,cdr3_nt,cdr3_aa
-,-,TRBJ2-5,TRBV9,TGTGCCAGCAGCCCCTCGCCCACCCCTAAAGAGACCCAGTACTTC,CASSPSPTPKETQYF
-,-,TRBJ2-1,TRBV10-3,TGTGCCATCAGTGACTACTCCTACAATGAGCAGTTCTTC,CAISDYSYNEQFF
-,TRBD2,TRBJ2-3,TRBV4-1,TGCGCCAGCAGCCAAGGACTAGCGGGAGTTTCAGATACGCAGTATTTT,CASSQGLAGVSDTQYF
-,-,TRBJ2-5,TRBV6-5,TGTGCCAGCAGTTACTCGACTAGGGAAAGAGAAGAGACCCAGTACTTC,CASSYSTREREETQYF
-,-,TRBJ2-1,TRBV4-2,TGTGCCAGCAGCCAAGGGGCCAATGAGCAGTTCTTC,CASSQGANEQFF
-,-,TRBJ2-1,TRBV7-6,TGTGCCAGCAGCCACCCGCTAAGCGGCGATCCCTACAATGAGCAGTTCTTC,CASSHPLSGDPYNEQFF
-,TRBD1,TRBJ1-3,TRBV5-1,TGCGCCAGCAGCTTGGATCAGGGGGCTCGCTCTGGAAACACCATATATTTT,CASSLDQGARSGNTIYF
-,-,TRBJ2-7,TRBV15,TGTGCCACCAGCAGACGTCAGACCTACGAGCAGTACTTC,CATSRRQTYEQYF
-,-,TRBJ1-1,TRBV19,TGTGCCATACAGGGTCTGGGGGACACTGAAGCTTTCTTT,CAIQGLGDTEAFF
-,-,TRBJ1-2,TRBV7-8,TGTGCCAGCAGTTTTGACAGTAACTATGGCTACACCTTC,CASSFDSNYGYTF
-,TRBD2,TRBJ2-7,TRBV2,TGTGCCAGCAGTGAGGCGGGAGATTTGCTTGCCTACGAGCAGTACTTC,CASSEAGDLLAYEQYF
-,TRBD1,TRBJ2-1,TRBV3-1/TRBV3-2,TGTGCCAGCAGCCCTTTCTCGACAGGGGGCTCCTACAATGAGCAGTTCTTC,CASSPFSTGGSYNEQFF
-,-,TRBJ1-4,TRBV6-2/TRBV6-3,TGTGCCAGCAGTTACGGGTTTGGGGGGAAACTGTTTTTT,CASSYGFGGKLFF
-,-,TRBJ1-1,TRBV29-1,TGCAGCGTTGAACATACAGGGAACACTGAAGCTTTCTTT,CSVEHTGNTEAFF
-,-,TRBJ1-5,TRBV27,TGTGCCAGCAGTAGGTCGGGAAATAGCAATCAGCCCCAGCATTTT,CASSRSGNSNQPQHF
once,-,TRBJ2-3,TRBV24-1,TGTGCCACCAGTCAGGTCACAGATACGCAGTATTTT,CATSQVTDTQYF
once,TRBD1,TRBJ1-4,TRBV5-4,TGTGCCAGCAGCTTGTTGGGACAGGGGAATGAAAAACTGTTTTTT,CASSLLGQGNEKLFF
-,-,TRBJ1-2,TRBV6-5,TGTGCCAGCAGATACCGCGGGCTGTATGGCTACACCTTC,CASRYRGLYGYTF
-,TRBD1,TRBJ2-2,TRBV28,TGTGCCAGCAGTTTAGAGGGGGCGGTCACCGGGGAGCTGTTTTTT,CASSLEGAVTGELFF
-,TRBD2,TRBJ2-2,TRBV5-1,TGCGCCAGCAGCTTGGGTCCGGGAGGTACCATCGGCGGGGGTTCCGGGGAGCTGTTTTTT,CASSLGPGGTIGGGSGELFF
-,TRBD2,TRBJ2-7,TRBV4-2,TGTGCCAGCAGCCGGAACCCAGCGGGAGGGGGATACGAGCAGTACTTC,CASSRNPAGGGYEQYF
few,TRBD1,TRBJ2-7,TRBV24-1,TGTGCCACCAGTGCAGCTACAGGGGGACCTTCATTGGTGCAGTACTTC,CATSAATGGPSLVQYF
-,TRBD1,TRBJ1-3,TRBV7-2,TGTGCCAGCAGCGCAGGGGGAAGCTCTGGAAACACCATATATTTT,CASSAGGSSGNTIYF
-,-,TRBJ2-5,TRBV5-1,TGCGCCAGCAGCTTGGATCGGGAGACCCAGTACTTC,CASSLDRETQYF
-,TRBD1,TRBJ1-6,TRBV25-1,TGTGCCAGCAGTGAATATGTTGCAGACAGGGGGAATTCACCCCTCCACTTT,CASSEYVADRGNSPLHF
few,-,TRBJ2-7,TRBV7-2,TGTGCCAGCAGTCCTCGAGGATCCTACGAGCAGTACTTC,CASSPRGSYEQYF
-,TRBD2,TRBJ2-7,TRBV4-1,TGCGCCAGCAGCCAAGAGACTAGCGGGAGCTACGAGCAGTACTTC,CASSQETSGSYEQYF
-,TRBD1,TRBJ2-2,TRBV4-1,TGCGCCAGCAGCCGGGGGGGACAGGGCACCGGGGAGCTGTTTTTT,CASSRGGQGTGELFF
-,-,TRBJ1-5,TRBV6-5,TGTGCCAGCAGGCTAACCGAGGTACAGCATTTT,CASRLTEVQHF
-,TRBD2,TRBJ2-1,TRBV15,TGTGCCACCAGGGGTCGTATAGCGGGGGGAGGGACTGAGCAGTTCTTC,CATRGRIAGGGTEQFF
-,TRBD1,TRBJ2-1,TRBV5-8,TGTGCCAGCGGGGGGACAGGGGACAATGAGCAGTTCTTC,CASGGTGDNEQFF
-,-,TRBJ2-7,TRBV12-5,TGTGCTAGTGGTTTAACAGGTTCACTCGAGCAGTACTTC,CASGLTGSLEQYF
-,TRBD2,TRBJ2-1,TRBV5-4,TGTGCCAGCAGTCCGGGACTAGCTCTAGGGGATGAGCAGTTCTTC,CASSPGLALGDEQFF
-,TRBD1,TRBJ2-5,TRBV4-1,TGCGCCAGCAGCCCCTCGACAGGGGCATTCCAAGAGACCCAGTACTTC,CASSPSTGAFQETQYF
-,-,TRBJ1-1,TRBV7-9,TGTGCCAGCAGCTTAGCGCTTGGAGTCGCTGAAGCTTTCTTT,CASSLALGVAEAFF
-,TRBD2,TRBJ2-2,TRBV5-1,TGCGCCAGCAGCCAGCTAGCGGGAGAAACCGGGGAGCTGTTTTTT,CASSQLAGETGELFF
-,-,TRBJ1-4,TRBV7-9,TGTGCCAGCAGCATCGCGTCCAGAGGAGGTGAAAAACTGTTTTTT,CASSIASRGGEKLFF
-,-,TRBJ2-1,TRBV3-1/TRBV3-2,TGTGCCAGCAGCCAAGACCCGGACTCCCTCAATGAGCAGTTCTTC,CASSQDPDSLNEQFF
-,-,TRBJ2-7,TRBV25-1,TGTGCCAGCAGGGCTGGCGTTGGGAGGGAGCAGTACTTC,CASRAGVGREQYF
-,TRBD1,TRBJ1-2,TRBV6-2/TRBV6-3,TGTGCCAGCAGTTACTCCGACAGGGGCGGTAACTATGGCTACACCTTC,CASSYSDRGGNYGYTF
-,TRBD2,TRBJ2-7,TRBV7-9,TGTGCCAGCAGGGAGACTAGCGGGGCCTACGAGCAGTACTTC,CASRETSGAYEQYF
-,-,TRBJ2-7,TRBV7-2,TGTGCCAGCAGCTTACCCGGTCCCTACGAGCAGTACTTC,CASSLPGPYEQYF
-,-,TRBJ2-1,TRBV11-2,TGTGCCAGCAGACAACTAGCCTACAATGAGCAGTTCTTC,CASRQLAYNEQFF
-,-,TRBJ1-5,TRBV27,TGTGCCAGCAGGGGGGGGGCCGTTAGCAATCAGCCCCAGCATTTT,CASRGGAVSNQPQHF
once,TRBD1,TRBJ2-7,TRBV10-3,TGTGCCGCTACCGGGACAGGGGGCGAGCAGTACTTC,CAATGTGGEQYF
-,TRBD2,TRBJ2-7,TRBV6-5,TGTGCCAGCCGAAGCCTAGCGGGAGGCCGCTACGAGCAGTACTTC,CASRSLAGGRYEQYF
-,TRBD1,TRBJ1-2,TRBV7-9,TGTGCCAGCAGCCTCGACAGGGGAACTGGCTACACCTTC,CASSLDRGTGYTF
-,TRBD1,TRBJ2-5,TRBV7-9,TGTGCCAGCAGCGGACAGGGGTACGAGACCCAGTACTTC,CASSGQGYETQYF
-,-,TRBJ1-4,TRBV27,TGTGCCAGCACCTCGCGGGGGTTTGAAAAACTGTTTTTT,CASTSRGFEKLFF
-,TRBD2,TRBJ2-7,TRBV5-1,TGCGCCAGCAGCTTTCTAGCGGGAGGTCTCTCCTACGAGCAGTACTTC,CASSFLAGGLSYEQYF
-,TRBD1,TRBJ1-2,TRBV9,TGTGCCAGCAGCGCGACAGGGGACCTACCCTATGGCTACACCTTC,CASSATGDLPYGYTF
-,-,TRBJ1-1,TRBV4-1,TGCGCCAGCAGCCAAGTAAGATTGGGGGGATCGGAAGCTTTCTTT,CASSQVRLGGSEAFF
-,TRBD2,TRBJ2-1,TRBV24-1,TGTGCCACCAGTGACTCGGGACTAGCGGTGAGCTACAATGAGCAGTTCTTC,CATSDSGLAVSYNEQFF